These T cell receptor beta chains were read from a single sample in a study of blood T cell repertoires in COVID-19. Clones were sequenced by immunoSEQ multiplex PCR, and TCRdb holds only the in-frame ones, with some missing. This table holds 170,000 or so clones, about 89% found once. Sequencing was performed on peripheral blood. The receptors were sampled from a man between 18 and 35 years old who had recovered from COVID-19. Both conserved end residues are part of each CDR3. The order of the fields is clone size, V gene, D gene, J gene, CDR3 protein, CDR3 DNA. D genes are given only for firm matches. Clone size is stated in some rows and not others, as once, few, many or a class when expanded.

.,TRBV28,.,TRBJ2-4,CASSFPAGLGIQYF,TGTGCCAGCAGTTTTCCCGCAGGGCTGGGCATTCAGTACTTC
.,TRBV14,.,TRBJ1-1,CASSQDGRLNTEAFF,TGTGCCAGCAGCCAGGACGGGAGACTGAACACTGAAGCTTTCTTT
.,TRBV4-3,.,TRBJ1-2,CASSQDTGPGYGYTF,TGCGCCAGCAGCCAAGATACAGGGCCGGGCTATGGCTACACCTTC
once,TRBV11-2,TRBD1,TRBJ1-1,CASSAGQGWDTEAFF,TGTGCCAGCAGCGCAGGACAGGGTTGGGACACTGAAGCTTTCTTT
.,TRBV30,TRBD1,TRBJ2-3,CAWSPTGYTQYF,TGTGCCTGGAGTCCGACAGGGTATACGCAGTATTTT
.,TRBV7-5,.,TRBJ1-1,CARSLVSGGAFTEAFF,TGTGCCAGAAGCTTAGTCTCGGGGGGGGCGTTCACTGAAGCTTTCTTT
.,TRBV6-5,.,TRBJ2-7,CASSYNSRAYEQYF,TGTGCCAGCAGTTATAATTCCCGAGCCTACGAGCAGTACTTC
.,TRBV9,.,TRBJ2-1,CASSVDISGLDQNEQFF,TGTGCCAGCAGCGTAGATATAAGCGGGTTAGACCAGAATGAGCAGTTCTTC
.,TRBV6-5,.,TRBJ2-7,CASSYSPGVGEQYF,TGTGCCAGCAGTTACTCTCCGGGAGTAGGCGAGCAGTACTTC
.,TRBV28,.,TRBJ1-1,CASSLWGLDKNTEAFF,TGTGCCAGCAGTTTATGGGGGCTGGACAAGAACACTGAAGCTTTCTTT
.,TRBV7-9,TRBD1,TRBJ1-2,CASSPNGQGRRGGYTF,TGTGCCAGCAGCCCTAACGGACAGGGGAGGAGGGGTGGCTACACCTTC
.,TRBV7-3,TRBD1,TRBJ2-7,CASSRDRYYEQYF,TGTGCCAGCAGCAGGGACAGGTACTACGAGCAGTACTTC
.,TRBV6-5,.,TRBJ1-1,CASSYYTGMRDTEAFF,TGTGCCAGCAGTTACTATACTGGTATGAGGGACACTGAAGCTTTCTTT
.,TRBV7-9,TRBD1,TRBJ2-3,CASSPRGRGFTDTQYF,TGTGCCAGCAGCCCCAGGGGGCGGGGATTCACAGATACGCAGTATTTT
.,TRBV15,.,TRBJ2-5,CATMRDRQETQYF,TGTGCCACCATGCGCGATCGACAAGAGACCCAGTACTTC
.,TRBV27,.,TRBJ1-2,CASSSLGAGVYGYTF,TGTGCCAGCAGTTCCCTCGGGGCAGGGGTCTATGGCTACACCTTC
.,TRBV30,.,TRBJ1-6,CAWSPRQNSPLHF,TGTGCCTGGAGCCCTAGACAGAATTCACCCCTCCACTTT
once,TRBV5-4,.,TRBJ2-2,CASSSNTGELFF,TGTGCCAGCAGCTCTAACACCGGGGAGCTGTTTTTT
.,TRBV11-2,TRBD1,TRBJ2-1,CASSLDLRDSSSYNEQFF,TGTGCCAGCAGCTTAGATCTAAGGGACAGCAGCTCCTACAATGAGCAGTTCTTC
once,TRBV2,TRBD2,TRBJ2-1,CASSELAGVNEQFF,TGTGCCAGCAGTGAACTAGCGGGAGTAAATGAGCAGTTCTTC
.,TRBV19,TRBD2,TRBJ2-5,CASTRREGHGETQYF,TGTGCCAGTACCAGGCGGGAGGGCCACGGGGAGACCCAGTACTTC
.,TRBV28,.,TRBJ2-3,CASSYPPNYTQYF,TGTGCCAGCAGCTACCCCCCCAATTATACGCAGTATTTT
.,TRBV10-3,TRBD2,TRBJ2-1,CAISEELAGGEQFF,TGTGCCATCAGTGAGGAATTAGCGGGGGGGGAGCAGTTCTTC
.,TRBV28,.,TRBJ2-5,CASQQGWGETQYF,TGTGCCAGCCAACAGGGCTGGGGAGAGACCCAGTACTTC
once,TRBV18,.,TRBJ2-7,CASSPIRGPYEQYF,TGTGCCAGCTCACCTATCAGGGGACCCTACGAGCAGTACTTC
few,TRBV19,TRBD1,TRBJ2-1,CASSWDSQGLYEQFF,TGTGCCAGTAGTTGGGACAGTCAGGGATTGTATGAGCAGTTCTTC
.,TRBV4-3,TRBD1,TRBJ1-2,CASSQSTGTGGVGYTF,TGCGCCAGCAGCCAAAGCACTGGGACAGGGGGTGTGGGCTACACCTTC
.,TRBV19,TRBD1,TRBJ2-2,CASSPRDRVNTGELFF,TGTGCCAGTAGTCCTCGGGACAGGGTCAACACCGGGGAGCTGTTTTTT
.,TRBV10-3,TRBD2,TRBJ2-3,CAISELAGGGTQYF,TGTGCCATCAGTGAGTTAGCGGGAGGAGGTACGCAGTATTTT
.,TRBV4-2,.,TRBJ1-1,CASSQDGDGAGREAFF,TGTGCCAGCAGCCAAGATGGGGACGGGGCGGGGCGCGAAGCTTTCTTT
.,TRBV7-2,.,TRBJ2-7,CASTPSVGTSSYEQYF,TGTGCCAGCACCCCTTCTGTGGGGACAAGCTCCTACGAGCAGTACTTC
.,TRBV5-8,.,TRBJ2-3,CASSSRVPTDTQYF,TGTGCCAGCAGCTCCAGGGTCCCCACAGATACGCAGTATTTT
.,TRBV7-2,.,TRBJ1-1,CASSSGENTEAFF,TGTGCCAGCAGCTCCGGGGAGAACACTGAAGCTTTCTTT
.,TRBV6-6,.,TRBJ1-1,CASSYYGDGTEAFF,TGTGCCAGCAGTTACTACGGGGATGGCACTGAAGCTTTCTTT
.,TRBV7-6,.,TRBJ2-5,CASSPRGSWETQYF,TGTGCCAGCAGCCCAAGGGGCAGCTGGGAGACCCAGTACTTC
.,TRBV19,TRBD1,TRBJ2-2,CASEDRAGGPTGELFF,TGTGCCAGTGAAGACAGGGCGGGCGGTCCCACCGGGGAGCTGTTTTTT
.,TRBV6-2/TRBV6-3,TRBD1,TRBJ1-5,CASTPDRGNIYSNQPQHF,TGTGCCAGCACCCCGGACAGGGGTAACATTTATAGCAATCAGCCCCAGCATTTT
.,TRBV7-9,.,TRBJ2-3,CASSPPPGTDTQYF,TGTGCCAGCAGCCCCCCGCCGGGAACAGATACGCAGTATTTT
.,TRBV27,TRBD1,TRBJ2-1,CASSWDRGNTNEQFF,TGTGCCAGCAGTTGGGACAGGGGGAATACGAATGAGCAGTTCTTC
once,TRBV28,.,TRBJ2-3,CASSWGSRDFSDTQYF,TGTGCCAGCAGCTGGGGATCCCGGGACTTCTCAGATACGCAGTATTTT
.,TRBV12-3/TRBV12-4,.,TRBJ2-7,CASSYRGGYEQYF,TGTGCCAGCAGTTATCGAGGGGGCTACGAGCAGTACTTC
.,TRBV5-4,TRBD2,TRBJ2-1,CASSQTRLAGRDEQFF,TGTGCCAGCAGCCAAACTCGACTAGCGGGGCGGGATGAGCAGTTCTTC
once,TRBV7-2,.,TRBJ2-1,CASTAPGSTSYNEQFF,TGTGCCAGCACCGCCCCCGGGTCAACTAGCTACAATGAGCAGTTCTTC
.,TRBV5-1,.,TRBJ1-2,CASSLLVQGSNYGYTF,TGCGCCAGCAGCTTGCTGGTACAGGGTAGTAACTATGGCTACACCTTC
.,TRBV9,.,TRBJ2-7,CASSGGKLSKGYEQYF,TGTGCCAGCAGCGGGGGAAAACTATCGAAGGGGTACGAGCAGTACTTC
.,TRBV9,TRBD1,TRBJ1-2,CASSVDVFGTGGVNYGYTF,TGTGCCAGCAGCGTAGATGTTTTCGGGACAGGGGGCGTAAACTATGGCTACACCTTC
.,TRBV24-1,TRBD2,TRBJ2-1,CATSDPTSGRASDEQFF,TGTGCCACCAGTGACCCCACTAGCGGGAGGGCCTCAGATGAGCAGTTCTTC
few,TRBV5-1,.,TRBJ1-4,CASSLGRVHEKLFF,TGCGCCAGCAGCTTGGGCAGGGTACATGAAAAACTGTTTTTT
.,TRBV19,.,TRBJ2-6,CASSPRAGSGANVLTF,TGTGCCAGTAGCCCACGCGCCGGCTCTGGGGCCAACGTCCTGACTTTC
.,TRBV2,.,TRBJ1-5,CASRLGGGRDQPQHF,TGTGCCAGCAGGCTGGGAGGGGGTCGCGATCAGCCCCAGCATTTT
.,TRBV3-1/TRBV3-2,.,TRBJ2-3,CASSSTHTDTQYF,TGTGCCAGCAGCTCGACACACACAGATACGCAGTATTTT
.,TRBV11-3,.,TRBJ1-1,CASSLTGTSTEAFF,TGTGCCAGCAGCTTAACAGGGACGAGCACTGAAGCTTTCTTT
.,TRBV30,TRBD2,TRBJ2-7,CAWRRGGALSEQYF,TGTGCCTGGAGAAGGGGAGGGGCTCTCTCCGAGCAGTACTTC
.,TRBV9,TRBD2,TRBJ2-1,CASSVVREGNSYNEQFF,TGTGCCAGCAGCGTAGTGCGGGAGGGGAACTCCTACAATGAGCAGTTCTTC
.,TRBV6-5,.,TRBJ1-2,CASSYLGESGYTF,TGTGCCAGCAGTTACTTAGGGGAAAGCGGCTACACCTTC